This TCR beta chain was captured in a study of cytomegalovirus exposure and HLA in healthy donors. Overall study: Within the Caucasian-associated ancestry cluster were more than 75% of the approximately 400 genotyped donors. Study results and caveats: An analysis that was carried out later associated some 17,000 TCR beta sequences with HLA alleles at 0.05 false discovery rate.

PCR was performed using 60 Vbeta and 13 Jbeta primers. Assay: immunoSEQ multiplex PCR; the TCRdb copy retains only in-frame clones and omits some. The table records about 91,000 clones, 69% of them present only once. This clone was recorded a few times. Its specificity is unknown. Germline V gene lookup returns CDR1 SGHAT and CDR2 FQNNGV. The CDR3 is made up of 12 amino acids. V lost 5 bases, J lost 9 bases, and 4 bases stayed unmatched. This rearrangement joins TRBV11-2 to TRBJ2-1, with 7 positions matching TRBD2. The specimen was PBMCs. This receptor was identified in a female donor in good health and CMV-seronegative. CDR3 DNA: TGTGCCAGCAGCCAGGGAGGGGTTGAGCAGTTCTTC. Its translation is CASSQGGVEQFF.